This T cell receptor (beta chain) stems from a study of cytomegalovirus exposure and HLA in healthy donors. Amplification used 60 Vbeta primers and 13 Jbeta primers. The protocol was immunoSEQ multiplex PCR, while the TCRdb copy is restricted to in-frame clones and leaves out a portion. The sample shows under 200,000 clones, roughly 80% of them seen only once. Sequenced material: PBMCs. This TCR was sampled from a boy aged 2-9 years in good health and CMV-seronegative.

The CDR3 DNA sequence: TGTGCCAGCAGTTTTGGGGTGGGGCAAGCTTTCTTT. Residues: CASSFGVGQAFF. V and J are TRBV28 and TRBJ1-1; tentatively, D is TRBD1 (5 bases). V shed 3 bases and J shed 9 bases, with 11 bases lying between them. The CDR3 extends over 12 amino acids. CDR1 MDHEN and CDR2 SYDVKM come from the germline V gene.